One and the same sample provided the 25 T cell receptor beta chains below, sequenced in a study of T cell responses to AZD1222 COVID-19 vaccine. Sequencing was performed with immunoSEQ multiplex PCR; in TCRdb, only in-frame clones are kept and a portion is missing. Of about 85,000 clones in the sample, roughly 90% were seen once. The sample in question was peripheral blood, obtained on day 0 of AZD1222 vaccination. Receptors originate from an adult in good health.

Here the CDR3 DNA reads TGCGCCAGCAGTGAGGGGTCTGCGCAGAACTCCTACGAGCAGTACTTC. This gives the protein CASSEGSAQNSYEQYF. This chain joins TRBV10-1 and TRBJ2-7, with D unclear. CDR3 size: 16 residues. Trimming removed 2 bases at V and 0 bases at J, with 14 bases between. CDR1 WNHNN and CDR2 SYGVQD come from the germline V gene (reference sequence).

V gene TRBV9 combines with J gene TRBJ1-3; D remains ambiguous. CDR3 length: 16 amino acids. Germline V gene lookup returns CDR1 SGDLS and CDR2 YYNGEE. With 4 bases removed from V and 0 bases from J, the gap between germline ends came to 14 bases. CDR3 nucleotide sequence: TGTGCCAGCAGCCCGTCGGAGGGCGTCTCTGGAAACACCATATATTTT. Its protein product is CASSPSEGVSGNTIYF.

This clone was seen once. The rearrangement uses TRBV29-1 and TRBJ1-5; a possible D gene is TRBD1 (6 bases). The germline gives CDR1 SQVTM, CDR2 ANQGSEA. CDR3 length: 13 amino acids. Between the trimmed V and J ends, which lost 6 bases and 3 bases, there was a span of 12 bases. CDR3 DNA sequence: TGCAGCGTCTTAGCAGGGGACAATCAGCCCCAGCATTTT. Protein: CSVLAGDNQPQHF. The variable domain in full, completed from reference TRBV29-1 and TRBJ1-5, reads SAVISQKPSRDICQRGTSLTIQCQVDSQVTMMFWYRQQPGQSLTLIATANQGSEATYESGFVIDKFPISRPNLTFSTLTVSNMSPEDSSIYLCSVLAGDNQPQHFGDGTRLSIL.

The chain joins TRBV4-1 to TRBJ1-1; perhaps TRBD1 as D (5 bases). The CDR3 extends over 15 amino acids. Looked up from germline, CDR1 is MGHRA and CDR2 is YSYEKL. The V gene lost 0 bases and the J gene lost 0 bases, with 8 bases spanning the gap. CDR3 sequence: CASSQDTGVNTEAFF. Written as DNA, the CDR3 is TGCGCCAGCAGCCAAGATACAGGAGTGAACACTGAAGCTTTCTTT.

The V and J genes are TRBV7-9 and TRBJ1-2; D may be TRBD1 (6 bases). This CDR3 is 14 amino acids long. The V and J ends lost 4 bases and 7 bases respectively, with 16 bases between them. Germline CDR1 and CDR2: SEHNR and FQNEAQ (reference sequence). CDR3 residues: CASSYRDFTLGYTF. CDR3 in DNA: TGTGCCAGCAGCTACAGGGATTTTACTCTTGGCTACACCTTC. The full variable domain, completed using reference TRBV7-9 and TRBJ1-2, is DTGVSQNPRHKITKRGQNVTFRCDPISEHNRLYWYRQTLGQGPEFLTYFQNEAQLEKSRLLSDRFSAERPKGSFSTLEIQRTEQGDSAMYLCASSYRDFTLGYTFGSGTRLTVV.

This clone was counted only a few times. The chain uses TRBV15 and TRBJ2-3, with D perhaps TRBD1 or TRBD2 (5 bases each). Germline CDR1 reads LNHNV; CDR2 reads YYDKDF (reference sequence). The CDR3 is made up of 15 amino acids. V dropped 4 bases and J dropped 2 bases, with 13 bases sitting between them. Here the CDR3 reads CATSKAVGTTDTQYF. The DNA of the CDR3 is TGTGCCACCAGCAAAGCTGTGGGGACCACAGATACGCAGTATTTT.

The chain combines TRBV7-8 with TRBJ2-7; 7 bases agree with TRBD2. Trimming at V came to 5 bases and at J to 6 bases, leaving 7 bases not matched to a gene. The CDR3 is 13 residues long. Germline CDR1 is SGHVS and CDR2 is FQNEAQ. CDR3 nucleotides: TGTGCCAGCAGCGCCGGGGACTACGGCGAGCAGTACTTC. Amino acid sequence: CASSAGDYGEQYF. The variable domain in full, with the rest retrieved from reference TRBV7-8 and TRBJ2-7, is GAGVSQSPRYKVAKRGQDVALRCDPISGHVSLFWYQQALGQGPEFLTYFQNEAQLDKSGLPSDRFFAERPEGSVSTLKIQRTQQEDSAVYLCASSAGDYGEQYFGPGTRLTVT.

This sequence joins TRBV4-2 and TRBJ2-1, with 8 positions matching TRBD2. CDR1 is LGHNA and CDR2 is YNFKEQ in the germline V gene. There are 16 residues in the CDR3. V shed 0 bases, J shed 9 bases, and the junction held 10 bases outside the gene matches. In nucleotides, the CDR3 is TGTGCCAGCAGCCAAGACCTGGTAGCGGGAAAGAGTGAGCAGTTCTTC. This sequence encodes CASSQDLVAGKSEQFF.

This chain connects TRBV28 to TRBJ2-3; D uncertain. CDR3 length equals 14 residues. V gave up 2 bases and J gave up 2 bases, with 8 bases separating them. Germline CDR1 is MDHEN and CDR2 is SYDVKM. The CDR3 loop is CASSLGRNTDTQYF. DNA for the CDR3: TGTGCCAGCAGTTTAGGCCGAAACACAGATACGCAGTATTTT.

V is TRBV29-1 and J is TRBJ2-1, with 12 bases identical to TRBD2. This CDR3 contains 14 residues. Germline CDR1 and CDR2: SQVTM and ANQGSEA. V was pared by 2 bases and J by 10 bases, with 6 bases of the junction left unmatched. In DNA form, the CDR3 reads TGCAGCGTTGAAATACTAGCGGGAGGTAGGGAGCAGTTCTTC. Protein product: CSVEILAGGREQFF.

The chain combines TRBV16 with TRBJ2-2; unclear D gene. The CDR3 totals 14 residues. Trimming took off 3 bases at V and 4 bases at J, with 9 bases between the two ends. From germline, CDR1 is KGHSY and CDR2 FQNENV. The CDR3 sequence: CASSHVRFTGELFF. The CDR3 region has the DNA TGTGCCAGCAGCCACGTCCGGTTCACCGGGGAGCTGTTTTTT.

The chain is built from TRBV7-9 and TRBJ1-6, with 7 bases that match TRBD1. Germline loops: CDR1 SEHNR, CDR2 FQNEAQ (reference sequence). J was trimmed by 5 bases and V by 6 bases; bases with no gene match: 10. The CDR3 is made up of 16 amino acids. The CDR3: CASRDNRGGHNSPLHF. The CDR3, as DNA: TGTGCCAGCAGAGATAACAGGGGAGGGCATAATTCACCCCTCCACTTT.

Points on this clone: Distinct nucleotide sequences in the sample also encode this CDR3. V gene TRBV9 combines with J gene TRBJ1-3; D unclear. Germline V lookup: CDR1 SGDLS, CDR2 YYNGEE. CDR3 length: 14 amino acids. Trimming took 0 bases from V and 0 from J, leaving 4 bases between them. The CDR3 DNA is TGTGCCAGCAGCGTAGGTAGCTCTGGAAACACCATATATTTT. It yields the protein CASSVGSSGNTIYF.

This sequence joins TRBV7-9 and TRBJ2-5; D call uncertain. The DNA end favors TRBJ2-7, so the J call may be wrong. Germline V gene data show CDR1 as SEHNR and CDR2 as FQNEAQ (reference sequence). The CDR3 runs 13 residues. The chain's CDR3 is CASSPERSYEQYF. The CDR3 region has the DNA TGTGCCAGCAGTCCGGAAAGGTCCTACGAGCAGTACTTC.

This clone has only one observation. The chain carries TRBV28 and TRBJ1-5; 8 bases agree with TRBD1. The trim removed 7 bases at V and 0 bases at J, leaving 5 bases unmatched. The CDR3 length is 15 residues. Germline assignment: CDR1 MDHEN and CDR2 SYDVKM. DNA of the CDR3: TGTGCCAGCATGAGACAGGGGTATAGCAATCAGCCCCAGCATTTT. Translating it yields CASMRQGYSNQPQHF.

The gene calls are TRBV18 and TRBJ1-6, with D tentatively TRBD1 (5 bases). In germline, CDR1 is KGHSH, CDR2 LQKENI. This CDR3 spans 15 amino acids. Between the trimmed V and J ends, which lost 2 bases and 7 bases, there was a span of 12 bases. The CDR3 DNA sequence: TGTGCCAGCTCACCAGGGGCCGGAGGGAATTCACCCCTCCACTTT. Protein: CASSPGAGGNSPLHF.

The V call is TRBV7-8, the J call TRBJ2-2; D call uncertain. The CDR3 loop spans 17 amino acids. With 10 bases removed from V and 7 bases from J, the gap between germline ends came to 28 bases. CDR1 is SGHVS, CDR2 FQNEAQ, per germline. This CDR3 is CAMTRTPRVPGGGELFF. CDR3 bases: TGTGCCATGACCAGGACGCCCCGAGTCCCCGGCGGCGGGGAGCTGTTTTTT.

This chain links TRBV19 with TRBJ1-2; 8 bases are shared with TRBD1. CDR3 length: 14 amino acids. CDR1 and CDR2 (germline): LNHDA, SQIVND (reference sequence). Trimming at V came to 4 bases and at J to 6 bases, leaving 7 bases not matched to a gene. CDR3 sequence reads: CASSKDRGLDGYTF. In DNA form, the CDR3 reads TGTGCCAGTAGTAAAGACAGGGGATTAGATGGCTACACCTTC.

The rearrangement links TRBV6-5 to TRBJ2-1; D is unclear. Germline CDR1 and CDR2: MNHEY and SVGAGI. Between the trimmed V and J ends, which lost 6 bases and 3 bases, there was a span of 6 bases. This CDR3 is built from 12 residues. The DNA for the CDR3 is TGTGCCAGCAGGACGGACTACAATGAGCAGTTCTTC. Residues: CASRTDYNEQFF.

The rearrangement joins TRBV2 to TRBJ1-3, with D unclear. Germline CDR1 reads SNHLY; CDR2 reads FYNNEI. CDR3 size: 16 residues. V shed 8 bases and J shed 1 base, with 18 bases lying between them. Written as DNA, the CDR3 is TGTGCCAGCGCCGGGCCCGGTCCTCTTTCTGGAAACACCATATATTTT. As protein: CASAGPGPLSGNTIYF.

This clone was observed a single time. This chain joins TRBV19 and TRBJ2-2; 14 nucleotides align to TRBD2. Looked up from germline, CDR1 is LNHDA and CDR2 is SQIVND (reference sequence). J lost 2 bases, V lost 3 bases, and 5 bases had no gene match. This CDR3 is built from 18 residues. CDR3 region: CASSMVGLAGDNTGELFF. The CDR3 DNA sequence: TGTGCCAGTAGTATGGTGGGACTAGCGGGAGATAACACCGGGGAGCTGTTTTTT.

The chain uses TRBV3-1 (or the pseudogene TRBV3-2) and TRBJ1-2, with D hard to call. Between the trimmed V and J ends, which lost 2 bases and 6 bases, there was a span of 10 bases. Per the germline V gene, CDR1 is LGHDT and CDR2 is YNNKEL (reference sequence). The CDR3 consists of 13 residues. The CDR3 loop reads CASSQLILNGYTF. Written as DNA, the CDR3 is TGTGCCAGCAGCCAACTGATTTTAAATGGCTACACCTTC.

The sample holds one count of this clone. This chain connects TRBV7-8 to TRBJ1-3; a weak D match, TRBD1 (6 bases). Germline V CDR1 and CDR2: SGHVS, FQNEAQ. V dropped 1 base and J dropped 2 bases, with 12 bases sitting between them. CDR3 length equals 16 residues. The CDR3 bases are TGTGCCAGCAGCTTAGGGGGACACCTAACTGGAAACACCATATATTTT. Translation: CASSLGGHLTGNTIYF.

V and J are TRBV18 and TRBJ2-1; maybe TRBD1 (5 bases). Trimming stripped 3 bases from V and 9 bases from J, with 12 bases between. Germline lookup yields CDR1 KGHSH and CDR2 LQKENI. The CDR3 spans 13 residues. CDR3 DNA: TGTGCCAGCTCACCGGACGAAAGGGGTGAGCAGTTCTTC. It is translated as CASSPDERGEQFF.

The DNA of the CDR3 is TGTGCCAGCAGCCTAGGACAGGGGACGCACAATGAGCAGTTCTTC. It is translated as CASSLGQGTHNEQFF. The genes are TRBV3-1 (or the pseudogene TRBV3-2) and TRBJ2-1, with 9 positions matching TRBD1. This CDR3 comprises 15 residues. The germline gives CDR1 LGHDT, CDR2 YNNKEL (reference sequence). Trimming at V came to 4 bases and at J to 5 bases, leaving 6 bases not matched to a gene.